This TCR beta chain was identified during a study of vaccination effects on CD4 cells after COVID-19. Some clones are missing from TCRdb's copy, which holds only in-frame ones; the method was immunoSEQ multiplex PCR. The top ten hold more than 9% of the sample, which has 20,000 to 25,000 clones, 68% seen once. Points on this clone: The antigen remains unidentified.

Viral peptide pools were used in the ViraFEST assay to expand antigen-specific CD4+ T cells, and sequencing came afterward. A roughly ten-day culture period preceded the isolation of CD4+ T cells. Among the vaccine recipients, none had a prior SARS-CoV-2 infection, and nucleocapsid antibodies were negative. For each well, two million PBMC were cultured with 10 IU/ml IL-2 and about 9.9 ug/ml peptides. On day 3 and again on day 7, half the medium was replaced with IL-2 medium. Whole-study results and caveats: Long after vaccination, the clones induced by infection and by vaccine shrank markedly in size.

The origin of this receptor is a human donor who received a COVID-19 vaccine. This material consisted of CD4+ T cells from PBMCs cultured with HCoV-NL63 spike peptides, taken before COVID-19 vaccination.

CDR3 loop: CASSAGTTFWETQYF. CDR3 DNA sequence: TGTGCCAGCAGTGCGGGGACTACTTTTTGGGAGACCCAGTACTTC. The V and J genes are TRBV25-1 and TRBJ2-5; 7 bases map to TRBD2. CDR3 length: 15 residues. Germline CDR1 is MGHDK and CDR2 is SYGVNS. Trimming at V came to 4 bases and at J to 5 bases, leaving 10 bases not matched to a gene.